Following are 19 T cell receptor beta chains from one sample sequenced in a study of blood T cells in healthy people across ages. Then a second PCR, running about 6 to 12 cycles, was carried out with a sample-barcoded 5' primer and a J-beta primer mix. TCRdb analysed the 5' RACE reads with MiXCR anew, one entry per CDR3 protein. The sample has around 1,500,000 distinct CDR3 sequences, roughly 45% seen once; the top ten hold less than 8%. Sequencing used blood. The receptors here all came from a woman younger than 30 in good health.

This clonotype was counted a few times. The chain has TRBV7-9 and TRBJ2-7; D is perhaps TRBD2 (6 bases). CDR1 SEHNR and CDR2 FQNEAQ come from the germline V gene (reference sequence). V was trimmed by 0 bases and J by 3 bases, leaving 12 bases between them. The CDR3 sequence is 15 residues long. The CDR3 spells CASSLASGVSYEQYF. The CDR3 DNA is TGTGCCAGCAGCTTAGCTTCGGGAGTGAGCTACGAGCAGTACTTC.

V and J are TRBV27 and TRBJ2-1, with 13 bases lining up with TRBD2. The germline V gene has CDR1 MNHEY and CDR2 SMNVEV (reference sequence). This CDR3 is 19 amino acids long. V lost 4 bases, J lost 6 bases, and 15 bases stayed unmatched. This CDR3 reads CASSSHAPILAGGPNEQFF. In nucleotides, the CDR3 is TGTGCCAGCAGTTCCCACGCACCAATACTAGCGGGAGGGCCCAATGAGCAGTTCTTC.

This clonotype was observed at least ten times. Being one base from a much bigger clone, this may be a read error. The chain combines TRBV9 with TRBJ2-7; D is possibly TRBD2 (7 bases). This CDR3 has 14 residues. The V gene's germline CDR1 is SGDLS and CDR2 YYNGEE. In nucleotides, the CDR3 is TGCGCCAGCAGCGTGGGCGGGGGCCCTTACGAGCAGTACTTC. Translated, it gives CASSVGGGPYEQYF.

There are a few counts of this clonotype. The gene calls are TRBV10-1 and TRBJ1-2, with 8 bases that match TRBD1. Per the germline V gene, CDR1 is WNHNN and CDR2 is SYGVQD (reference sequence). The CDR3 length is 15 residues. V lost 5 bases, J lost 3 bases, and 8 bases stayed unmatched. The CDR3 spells CASSQVGTGYYGYTF. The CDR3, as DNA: TGCGCCAGCAGTCAAGTTGGGACAGGATACTATGGCTACACCTTC.

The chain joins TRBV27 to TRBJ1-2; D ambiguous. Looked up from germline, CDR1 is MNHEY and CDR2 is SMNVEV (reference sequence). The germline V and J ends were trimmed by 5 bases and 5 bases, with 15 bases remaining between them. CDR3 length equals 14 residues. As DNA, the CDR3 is TGTGCCAGCAGTGTCGCCGGGCCGGTGTATGGCTACACCTTC. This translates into CASSVAGPVYGYTF.

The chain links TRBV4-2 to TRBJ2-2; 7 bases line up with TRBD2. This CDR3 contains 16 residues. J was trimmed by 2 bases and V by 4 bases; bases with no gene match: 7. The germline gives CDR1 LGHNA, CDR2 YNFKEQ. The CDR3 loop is CASSPRAGLNTGELFF. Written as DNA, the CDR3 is TGTGCCAGCAGCCCGAGGGCGGGACTAAACACCGGGGAGCTGTTTTTT.

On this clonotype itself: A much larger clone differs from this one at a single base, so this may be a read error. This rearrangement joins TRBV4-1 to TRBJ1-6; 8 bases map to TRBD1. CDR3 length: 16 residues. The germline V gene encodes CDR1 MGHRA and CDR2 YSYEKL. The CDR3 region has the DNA TGCGCCAGCCGAGGAAACAGGGGGATTTATAATTCACCCATCCACTTT. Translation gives CASRGNRGIYNSPIHF.

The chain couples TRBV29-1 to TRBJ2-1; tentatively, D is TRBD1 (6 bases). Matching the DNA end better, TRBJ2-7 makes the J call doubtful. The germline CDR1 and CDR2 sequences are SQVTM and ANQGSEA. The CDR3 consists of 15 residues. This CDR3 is CSVEGYRDHSYEQYF. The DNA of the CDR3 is TGCAGCGTTGAAGGGTACAGGGACCACTCCTACGAGCAGTACTTC.

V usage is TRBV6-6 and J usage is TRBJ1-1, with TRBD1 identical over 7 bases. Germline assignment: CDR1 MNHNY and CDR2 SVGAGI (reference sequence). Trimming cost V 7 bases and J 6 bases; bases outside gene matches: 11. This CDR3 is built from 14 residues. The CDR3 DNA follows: TGTGCCAGCACAGAAGGCAGGGGGGTTGCTGAAGCTTTCTTT. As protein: CASTEGRGVAEAFF.

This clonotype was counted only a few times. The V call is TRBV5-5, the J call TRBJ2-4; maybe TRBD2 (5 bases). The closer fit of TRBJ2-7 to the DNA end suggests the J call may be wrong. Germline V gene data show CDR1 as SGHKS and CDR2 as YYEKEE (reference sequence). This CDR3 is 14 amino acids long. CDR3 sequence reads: CASSLGDSVDEQYF. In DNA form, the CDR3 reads TGTGCCAGCAGCTTGGGTGATAGCGTCGACGAGCAGTACTTC.

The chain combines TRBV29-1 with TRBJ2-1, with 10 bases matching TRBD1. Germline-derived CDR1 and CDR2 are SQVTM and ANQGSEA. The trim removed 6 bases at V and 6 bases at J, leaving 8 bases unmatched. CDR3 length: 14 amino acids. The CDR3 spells CSVQYGDRGNEQFF. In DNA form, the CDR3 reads TGCAGCGTCCAATACGGGGACAGGGGCAATGAGCAGTTCTTC.

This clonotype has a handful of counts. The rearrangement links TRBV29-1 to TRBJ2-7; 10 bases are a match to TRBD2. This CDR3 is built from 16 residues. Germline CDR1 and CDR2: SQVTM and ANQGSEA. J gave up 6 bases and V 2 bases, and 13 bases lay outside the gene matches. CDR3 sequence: CSVELGLAGEGSEQYF. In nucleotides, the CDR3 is TGCAGCGTTGAACTTGGCCTAGCGGGAGAGGGAAGCGAGCAGTACTTC.

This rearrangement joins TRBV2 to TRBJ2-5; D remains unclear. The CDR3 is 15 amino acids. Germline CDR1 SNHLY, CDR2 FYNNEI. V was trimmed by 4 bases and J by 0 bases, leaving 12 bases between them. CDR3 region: CASSVQTGYQETQYF. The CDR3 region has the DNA TGTGCCAGCAGTGTTCAGACTGGGTACCAAGAGACCCAGTACTTC.

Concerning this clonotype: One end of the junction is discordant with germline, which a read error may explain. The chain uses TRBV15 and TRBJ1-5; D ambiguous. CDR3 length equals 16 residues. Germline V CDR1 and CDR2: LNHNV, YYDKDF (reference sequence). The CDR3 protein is CVTTTSLAGRIQPQHF. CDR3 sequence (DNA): TGTGTCACCACTACGTCGCTGGCAGGCAGAATTCAGCCCCAGCATTTT.

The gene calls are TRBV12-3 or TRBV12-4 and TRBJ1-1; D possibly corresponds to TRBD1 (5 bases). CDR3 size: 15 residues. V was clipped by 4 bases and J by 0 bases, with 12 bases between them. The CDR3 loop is CASSSGRTMNTEAFF. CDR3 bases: TGTGCCAGCAGTTCGGGACGAACTATGAACACTGAAGCTTTCTTT.

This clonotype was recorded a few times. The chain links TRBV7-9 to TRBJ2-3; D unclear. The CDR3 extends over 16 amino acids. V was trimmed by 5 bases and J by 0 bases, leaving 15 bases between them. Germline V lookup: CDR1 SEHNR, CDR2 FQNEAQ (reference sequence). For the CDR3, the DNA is TGTGCCAGCAGCCGCTGGACCGATGACAGCACAGATACGCAGTATTTT. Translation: CASSRWTDDSTDTQYF.

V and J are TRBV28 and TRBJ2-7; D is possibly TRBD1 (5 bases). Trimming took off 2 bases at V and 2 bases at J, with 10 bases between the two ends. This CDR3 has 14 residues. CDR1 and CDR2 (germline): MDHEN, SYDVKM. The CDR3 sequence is CASSLPAGPYEQYF. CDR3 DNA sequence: TGTGCCAGCAGTTTACCCGCAGGGCCCTACGAGCAGTACTTC. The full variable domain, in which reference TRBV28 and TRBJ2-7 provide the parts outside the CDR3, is DVKVTQSSRYLVKRTGEKVFLECVQDMDHENMFWYRQDPGLGLRLIYFSYDVKMKEKGDIPEGYSVSREKKERFSLILESASTNQTSMYLCASSLPAGPYEQYFGPGTRLTVT.

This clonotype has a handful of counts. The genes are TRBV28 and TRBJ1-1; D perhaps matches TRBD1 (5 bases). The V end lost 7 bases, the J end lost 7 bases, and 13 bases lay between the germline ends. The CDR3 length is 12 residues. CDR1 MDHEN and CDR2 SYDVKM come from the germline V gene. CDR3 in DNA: TGTGCCAGCACCACCGCAGGGATTGAAGCTTTCTTT. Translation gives CASTTAGIEAFF.

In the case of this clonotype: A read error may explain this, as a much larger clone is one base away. The CDR3 loop reads CANSPHDSSGEQFF. The CDR3 nucleotides read TGCGCCAACAGCCCACATGATTCTTCGGGTGAGCAGTTCTTC. The genes are TRBV4-1 and TRBJ2-1; D call uncertain. The CDR3 spans 14 residues. CDR1 is MGHRA, CDR2 YSYEKL, per germline.